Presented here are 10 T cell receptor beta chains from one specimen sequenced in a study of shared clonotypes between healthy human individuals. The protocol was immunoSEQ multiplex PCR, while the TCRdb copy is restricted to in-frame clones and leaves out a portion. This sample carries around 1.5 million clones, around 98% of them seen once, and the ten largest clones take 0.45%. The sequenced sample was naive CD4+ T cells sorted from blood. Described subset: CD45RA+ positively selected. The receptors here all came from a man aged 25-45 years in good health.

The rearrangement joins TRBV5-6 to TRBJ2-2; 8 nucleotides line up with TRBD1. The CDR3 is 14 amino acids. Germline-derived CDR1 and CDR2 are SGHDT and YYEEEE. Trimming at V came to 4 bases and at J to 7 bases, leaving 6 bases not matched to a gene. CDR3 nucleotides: TGTGCCAGCAGCGCCGGGACAGGATACGGGGAGCTGTTTTTT. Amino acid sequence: CASSAGTGYGELFF.

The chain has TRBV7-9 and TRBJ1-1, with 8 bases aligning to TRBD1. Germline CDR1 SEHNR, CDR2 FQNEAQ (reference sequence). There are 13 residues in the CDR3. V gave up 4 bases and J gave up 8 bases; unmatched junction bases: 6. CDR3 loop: CASSSSGQVEAFF. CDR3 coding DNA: TGTGCCAGCAGCTCCTCGGGACAGGTAGAAGCTTTCTTT.

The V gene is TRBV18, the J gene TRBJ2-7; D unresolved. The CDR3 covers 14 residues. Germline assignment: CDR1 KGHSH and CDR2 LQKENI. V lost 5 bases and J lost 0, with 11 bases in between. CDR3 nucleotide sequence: TGTGCCAGCTCAGCGCAGCGCAACTCCTACGAGCAGTACTTC. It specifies CASSAQRNSYEQYF. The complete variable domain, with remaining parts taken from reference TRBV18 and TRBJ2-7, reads NAGVMQNPRHLVRRRGQEARLRCSPMKGHSHVYWYRQLPEEGLKFMVYLQKENIIDESGMPKERFSAEFPKEGPSILRIQQVVRGDSAAYFCASSAQRNSYEQYFGPGTRLTVT.

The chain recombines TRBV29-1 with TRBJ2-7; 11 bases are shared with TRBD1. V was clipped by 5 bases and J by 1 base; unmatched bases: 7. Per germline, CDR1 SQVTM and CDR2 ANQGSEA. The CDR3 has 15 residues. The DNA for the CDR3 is TGCAGCGTTAGGACAGGGGGCACGGTATCCTACGAGCAGTACTTC. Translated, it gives CSVRTGGTVSYEQYF.

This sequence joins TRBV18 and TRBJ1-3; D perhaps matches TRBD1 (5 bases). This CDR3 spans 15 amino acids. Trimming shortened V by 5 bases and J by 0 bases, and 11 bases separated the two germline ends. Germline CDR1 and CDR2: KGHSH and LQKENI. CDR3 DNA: TGTGCCAGCTCATTTCTGGACAACTCTGGAAACACCATATATTTT. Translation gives CASSFLDNSGNTIYF.

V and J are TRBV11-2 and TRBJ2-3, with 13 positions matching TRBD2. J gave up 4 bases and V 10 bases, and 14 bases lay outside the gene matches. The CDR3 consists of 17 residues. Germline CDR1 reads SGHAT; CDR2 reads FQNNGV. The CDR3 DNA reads TGTGCCACTTTTCATGGGACTAGCGGGAATCACGCAGATACGCAGTATTTT. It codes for CATFHGTSGNHADTQYF.

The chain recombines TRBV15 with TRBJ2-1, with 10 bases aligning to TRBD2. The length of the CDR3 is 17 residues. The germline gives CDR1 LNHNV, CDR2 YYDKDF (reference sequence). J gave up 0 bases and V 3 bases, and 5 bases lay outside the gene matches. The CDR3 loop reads CATSSGLAVLSYNEQFF. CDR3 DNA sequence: TGTGCCACCAGCAGTGGACTAGCGGTACTCTCCTACAATGAGCAGTTCTTC.

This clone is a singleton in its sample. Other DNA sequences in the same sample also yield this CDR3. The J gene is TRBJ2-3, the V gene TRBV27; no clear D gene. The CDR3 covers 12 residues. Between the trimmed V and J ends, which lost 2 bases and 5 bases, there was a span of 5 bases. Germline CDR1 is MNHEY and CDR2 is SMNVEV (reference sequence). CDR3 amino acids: CASSLRRDTQYF. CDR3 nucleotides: TGTGCCAGCAGTTTAAGGCGAGATACGCAGTATTTT.

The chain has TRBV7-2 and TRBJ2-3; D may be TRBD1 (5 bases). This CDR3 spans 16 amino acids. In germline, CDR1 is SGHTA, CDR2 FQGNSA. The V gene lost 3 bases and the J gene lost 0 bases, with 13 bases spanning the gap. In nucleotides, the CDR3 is TGTGCCAGCAGCTTGATCGGACAACCCAGCACAGATACGCAGTATTTT. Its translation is CASSLIGQPSTDTQYF.

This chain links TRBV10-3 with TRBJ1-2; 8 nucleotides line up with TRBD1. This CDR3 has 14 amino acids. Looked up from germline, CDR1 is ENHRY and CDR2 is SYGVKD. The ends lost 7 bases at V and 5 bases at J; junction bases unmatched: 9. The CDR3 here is CAINERQGTYGYTF. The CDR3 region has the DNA TGTGCCATCAACGAACGACAGGGGACGTATGGCTACACCTTC.